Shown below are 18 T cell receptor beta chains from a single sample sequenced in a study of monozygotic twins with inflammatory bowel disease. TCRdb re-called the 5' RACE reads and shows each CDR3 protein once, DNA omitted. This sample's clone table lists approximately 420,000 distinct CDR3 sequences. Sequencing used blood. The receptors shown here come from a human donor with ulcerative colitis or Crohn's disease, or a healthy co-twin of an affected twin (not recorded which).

CDR3 sequence: CASSLASGETDTQYF. The chain uses TRBV5-4 and TRBJ2-3; the D gene TCRdb calls, TRBD2, cannot be checked with no DNA. CDR1 is SGHNT and CDR2 is YYREEE in the germline V gene (reference sequence). The length of the CDR3 is 15 residues. The variable domain in full, with the rest retrieved from reference TRBV5-4 and TRBJ2-3, is ETGVTQSPTHLIKTRGQQVTLRCSSQSGHNTVSWYQQALGQGPQFIFQYYREEENGRGNFPPRFSGLQFPNYSSELNVNALELDDSALYLCASSLASGETDTQYFGPGTRLTVL.

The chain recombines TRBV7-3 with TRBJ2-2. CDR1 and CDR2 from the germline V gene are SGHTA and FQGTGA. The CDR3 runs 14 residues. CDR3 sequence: CASRQGRNTGELFF.

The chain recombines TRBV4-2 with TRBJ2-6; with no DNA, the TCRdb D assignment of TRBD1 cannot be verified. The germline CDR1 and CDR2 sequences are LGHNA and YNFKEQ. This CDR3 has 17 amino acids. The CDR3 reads CASSQGPVSSGANVLTF.

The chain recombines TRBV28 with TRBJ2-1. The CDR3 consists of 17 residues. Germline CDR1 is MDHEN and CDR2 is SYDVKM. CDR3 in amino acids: CASSSTVLGQTYNEQFF.

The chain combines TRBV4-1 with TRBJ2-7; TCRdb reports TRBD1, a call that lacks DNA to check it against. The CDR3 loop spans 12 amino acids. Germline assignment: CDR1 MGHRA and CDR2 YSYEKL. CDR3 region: CASSQAGDEQYF.

The CDR3 loop reads CASSPPLEEGYGYTF. The chain uses TRBV28 and TRBJ1-2; TCRdb proposes TRBD1, but this gene call is untestable without DNA. The CDR3 has 15 amino acids. Germline V gene data show CDR1 as MDHEN and CDR2 as SYDVKM.

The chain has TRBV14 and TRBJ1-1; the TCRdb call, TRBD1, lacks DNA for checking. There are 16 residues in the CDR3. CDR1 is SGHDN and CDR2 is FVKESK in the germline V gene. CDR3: CASSLMKGLVNTEAFF.

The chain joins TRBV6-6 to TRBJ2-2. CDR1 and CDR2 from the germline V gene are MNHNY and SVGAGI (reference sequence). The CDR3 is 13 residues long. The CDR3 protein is CASSSTRTGELFF.

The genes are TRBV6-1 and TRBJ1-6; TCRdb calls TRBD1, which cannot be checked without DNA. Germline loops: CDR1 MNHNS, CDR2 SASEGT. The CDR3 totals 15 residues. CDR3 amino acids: CASSLLGTGDSPLHF.

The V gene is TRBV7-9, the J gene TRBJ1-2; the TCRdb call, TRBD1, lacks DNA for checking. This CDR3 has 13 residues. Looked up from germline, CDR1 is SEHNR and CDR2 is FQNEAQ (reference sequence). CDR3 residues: CASSPGQIYGYTF.

CDR3 sequence: CASSLASGWTNEQYF. The chain employs TRBV7-2 and TRBJ2-7; with no DNA, the TCRdb D assignment of TRBD2 cannot be verified. Per germline, CDR1 SGHTA and CDR2 FQGNSA. The CDR3 covers 15 residues.

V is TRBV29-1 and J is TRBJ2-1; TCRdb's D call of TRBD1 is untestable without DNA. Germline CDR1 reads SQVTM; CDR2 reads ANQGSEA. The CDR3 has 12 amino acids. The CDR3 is CSVGAPGGEQFF.

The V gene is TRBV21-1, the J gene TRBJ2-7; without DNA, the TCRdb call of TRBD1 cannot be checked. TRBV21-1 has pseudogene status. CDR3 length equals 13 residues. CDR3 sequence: CASSSLDSLKQYF.

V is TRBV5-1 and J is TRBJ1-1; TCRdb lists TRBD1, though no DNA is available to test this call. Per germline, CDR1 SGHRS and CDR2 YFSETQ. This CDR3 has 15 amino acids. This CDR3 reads CASTGRQGAHTEAFF.

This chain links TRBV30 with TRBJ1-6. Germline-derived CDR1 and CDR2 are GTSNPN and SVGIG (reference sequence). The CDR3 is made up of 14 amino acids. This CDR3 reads CAYTRTSPDSPLHF.

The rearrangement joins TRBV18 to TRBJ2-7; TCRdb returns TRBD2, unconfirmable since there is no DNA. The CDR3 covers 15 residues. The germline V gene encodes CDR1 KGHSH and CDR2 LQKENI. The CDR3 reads CASSATSGRSHEQYF.

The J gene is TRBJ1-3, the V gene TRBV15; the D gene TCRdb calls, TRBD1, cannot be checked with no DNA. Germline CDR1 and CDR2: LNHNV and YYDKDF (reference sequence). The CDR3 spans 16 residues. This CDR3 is CATSREGARTGNTIYF.

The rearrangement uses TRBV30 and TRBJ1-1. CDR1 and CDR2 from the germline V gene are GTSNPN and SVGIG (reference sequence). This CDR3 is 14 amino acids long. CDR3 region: CAWTGGGSLNEAFF.